This T cell receptor beta chain was documented in a study of T cells in Graves' hyperthyroidism and ophthalmopathy. Regarding the study as a whole: Peripheral blood also featured most of the thyroid clonotypes expanded above 0.001.

The blood specimen was taken at initial hyperthyroidism diagnosis, before any ophthalmopathy symptoms. A 10 ml volume of fresh peripheral blood provided the PBMCs. The TCR beta CDR3 regions underwent amplification using RNA transcripts as the source. When the TCR CDR3 underwent first-round RT-PCR, the HTBI primer set was used. TCRdb reprocessed the multiplex PCR reads with MiXCR, giving one entry per CDR3 protein. The sample has some 600,000 distinct CDR3 sequences; 14% are singletons. The CDR3 totals 19 residues. Trimming took 7 bases from V and 0 from J; bases not matched to a gene: 12. Germline-derived CDR1 and CDR2 are MDHEN and SYDVKM. Concerning this clonotype: The antigen is unknown.

This TCR came from a woman in her thirties with Graves' hyperthyroidism that later progressed to Graves' ophthalmopathy. The V and J genes are TRBV28 and TRBJ2-6; 10 nucleotides align to TRBD1. Material for sequencing was blood. Written as DNA, the CDR3 is TGTGCCAGCAAAGGTGGTTGGGGACAGGGGTTCTCTGGGGCCAACGTCCTGACTTTC. Translated: CASKGGWGQGFSGANVLTF.